This entry lists 32 T cell receptor beta chains sequenced from one sample in a study of blood T cell repertoires in COVID-19. Some clones are missing from TCRdb's copy, which holds only in-frame ones; the method was immunoSEQ multiplex PCR. Of roughly 300,000 clones listed, approximately 90% are singletons. Sequencing was carried out using PBMCs or T cells enriched from blood (not recorded which). All receptors derive from a woman aged 18 to 35 who had recovered from COVID-19.

This chain links TRBV19 with TRBJ2-2; 11 bases fit TRBD1. This CDR3 contains 18 residues. V gave up 5 bases and J gave up 0 bases; unmatched junction bases: 8. Looked up from germline, CDR1 is LNHDA and CDR2 is SQIVND (reference sequence). CDR3 residues: CASSLWTGGLSNTGELFF. CDR3 in DNA: TGTGCCAGTAGTTTATGGACAGGGGGCTTGTCGAACACCGGGGAGCTGTTTTTT.

The genes are TRBV12-2 and TRBJ2-7; the table assigns TRBD1, which was not confirmed against the DNA. TRBV12-2 is a known pseudogene. The CDR3 contains 18 residues. The CDR3 DNA reads as TGTGCAAGTCGCTTAGCCCATACAGGGGTCGTGCCACCCTACGAGCAGTACTTC. It yields the protein CASRLAHTGVVPPYEQYF.

A remark on this clone: Its ends do not fully match the called genes, so a read error is possible. V gene TRBV5-5 combines with J gene TRBJ1-6; TRBD1 is a possible D gene (6 bases). CDR1 is SGHKS and CDR2 is YYEKEE in the germline V gene (reference sequence). The CDR3 has 15 amino acids. CDR3 DNA: TGTGCCAGCAGCTTGGGGGCAGGGGATAATTCGCCCCTCCACTTT. Translation gives CASSLGAGDNSPLHF.

CDR3 nucleotide sequence: TGTGCCAGCAGTCCTAATAGCGGGAGCATTAATGAGCAGTTCTTC. Amino acids: CASSPNSGSINEQFF. V usage is TRBV5-4 and J usage is TRBJ2-1; 9 bases agree with TRBD2. The J segment lost 7 bases and the V segment lost 5 bases, leaving 10 bases of the junction unmatched. Per the germline V gene, CDR1 is SGHNT and CDR2 is YYREEE (reference sequence). This CDR3 is built from 15 residues. The full variable domain, its missing parts supplied by reference TRBV5-4 and TRBJ2-1, is ETGVTQSPTHLIKTRGQQVTLRCSSQSGHNTVSWYQQALGQGPQFIFQYYREEENGRGNFPPRFSGLQFPNYSSELNVNALELDDSALYLCASSPNSGSINEQFFGPGTRLTVL.

The chain employs TRBV5-1 and TRBJ2-7; 11 bases line up with TRBD2. With 3 bases clipped from V and 6 bases from J, the junction kept 5 bases outside the gene matches. The CDR3 contains 14 residues. Per germline, CDR1 SGHRS and CDR2 YFSETQ. In DNA form, the CDR3 reads TGCGCCAGCAGCTGGGAGGGACTAGCGGCCGAGCAGTACTTC. This translates into CASSWEGLAAEQYF.

This chain joins TRBV5-1 and TRBJ2-2; D might be TRBD2 (6 bases). CDR3 length: 14 amino acids. V was clipped by 4 bases and J by 2 bases, with 9 bases between them. Germline lookup yields CDR1 SGHRS and CDR2 YFSETQ. The CDR3: CASSRGTNTGELFF. The DNA for the CDR3 is TGCGCCAGCAGCCGTGGGACTAACACCGGGGAGCTGTTTTTT. Full variable domain (outside the CDR3, taken from reference TRBV5-1 and TRBJ2-2): KAGVTQTPRYLIKTRGQQVTLSCSPISGHRSVSWYQQTPGQGLQFLFEYFSETQRNKGNFPGRFSGRQFSNSRSEMNVSTLELGDSALYLCASSRGTNTGELFFGEGSRLTVL.

The chain links TRBV7-6 to TRBJ2-2, with D perhaps matching TRBD1 (6 bases). Germline-derived CDR1 and CDR2 are SGHVS and FNYEAQ. Between the trimmed V and J ends, which lost 5 bases and 4 bases, there was a span of 20 bases. This CDR3 spans 17 amino acids. This CDR3 is CASSTGWGHPATGELFF. The CDR3 nucleotides read TGTGCCAGCAGCACAGGGTGGGGGCACCCGGCCACCGGGGAGCTGTTTTTT.

DNA for the CDR3: TGTGCCACCGGGACAGAAAATAGAGAGACCCAGTACTTC. The encoded protein is CATGTENRETQYF. The chain combines TRBV10-3 with TRBJ2-5, with TRBD1 identical over 7 bases. J was trimmed by 4 bases and V by 10 bases; bases with no gene match: 9. Germline V gives CDR1 ENHRY, CDR2 SYGVKD. The CDR3 length is 13 residues.

V and J are TRBV30 and TRBJ1-6, with 7 nucleotides matching TRBD1. CDR3 length: 13 residues. After removal of 7 bases from V and 7 bases from J, the junction contained 7 bases not matched to a gene. CDR1 and CDR2 (germline): GTSNPN, SVGIG (reference sequence). The CDR3 spells CASQQGPNSPLHF. For the CDR3, the DNA is TGTGCCTCCCAACAGGGGCCCAATTCACCCCTCCACTTT.

The V call is TRBV6-5, the J call TRBJ1-2; 9 bases are shared with TRBD1. V trimming: 5 bases; J trimming: 4 bases; junction bases outside the gene matches: 8. The CDR3 is made up of 15 amino acids. Germline V gives CDR1 MNHEY, CDR2 SVGAGI. CDR3 loop: CASSTGTGSSYGYTF. The CDR3 DNA sequence: TGTGCCAGCAGTACCGGGACAGGGAGTAGCTATGGCTACACCTTC.

The chain couples TRBV7-8 to TRBJ1-1; D is uncertain. Germline values: CDR1 SGHVS, CDR2 FQNEAQ. Trimming took 1 base from V and 1 from J, leaving 7 bases between them. CDR3 length: 14 amino acids. The CDR3 nucleotides are TGTGCCAGCAGCTTAGGGCTTGAGAACACTGAAGCTTTCTTT. It is translated as CASSLGLENTEAFF.

CDR3 bases: TGTGCCTGGAGTAAAGGGACAGTTAGCGAGACCCAGTACTTC. Its translation: CAWSKGTVSETQYF. The chain joins TRBV30 to TRBJ2-5; 7 bases are shared with TRBD1. V lost 2 bases and J lost 5; bases outside the gene matches: 8. Germline V lookup: CDR1 GTSNPN, CDR2 SVGIG (reference sequence). The CDR3 runs 14 residues.

This clone was observed a single time. The rearrangement links TRBV12-3 or TRBV12-4 to TRBJ2-7; TRBD1 is a possible D gene (6 bases). This CDR3 is 13 amino acids long. The V end lost 1 base, the J end lost 3 bases, and 7 bases lay between the germline ends. CDR3 region: CASSLGDIYEQYF. CDR3 DNA: TGTGCCAGCAGTTTAGGGGACATCTACGAGCAGTACTTC.

This clone has more than one count but fewer than ten. V usage is TRBV2 and J usage is TRBJ2-3; 11 nucleotides agree with TRBD2. Losses at the gene ends were 4 bases for V and 6 bases for J; bases not matched to a gene: 12. Germline assignment: CDR1 SNHLY and CDR2 FYNNEI. The length of the CDR3 is 17 residues. The CDR3, as DNA: TGTGCCAGCAGTGTAAGGGCCAGACTAGCGGGGTCGGATACGCAGTATTTT. Its protein product is CASSVRARLAGSDTQYF.

The V and J genes are TRBV9 and TRBJ1-2; no firm D call. Germline lookup yields CDR1 SGDLS and CDR2 YYNGEE. There are 13 residues in the CDR3. Trimming cost V 0 bases and J 3 bases, with 6 bases left between them. This CDR3 is CASSVGEDYGYTF. CDR3 nucleotide sequence: TGTGCCAGCAGCGTAGGGGAGGACTATGGCTACACCTTC. Combining the CDR3 with reference TRBV9 and TRBJ1-2 gives the whole variable domain DSGVTQTPKHLITATGQRVTLRCSPRSGDLSVYWYQQSLDQGLQFLIQYYNGEERAKGNILERFSAQQFPDLHSELNLSSLELGDSALYFCASSVGEDYGYTFGSGTRLTVV.

This clone appeared once. This rearrangement joins TRBV19 to TRBJ1-3; the match to TRBD1 covers 7 bases. CDR3 length: 15 amino acids. CDR1 is LNHDA, CDR2 SQIVND, per germline (reference sequence). The V gene end was trimmed by 5 bases and the J gene end by 3 bases; junction bases not matched to a gene: 7. The CDR3 here is CASSSRRDSGNTIYF. The DNA for the CDR3 is TGTGCCAGTAGTTCACGCCGGGACAGTGGAAACACCATATATTTT. Full variable domain (missing parts from reference TRBV19 and TRBJ1-3): DGGITQSPKYLFRKEGQNVTLSCEQNLNHDAMYWYRQDPGQGLRLIYYSQIVNDFQKGDIAEGYSVSREKKESFPLTVTSAQKNPTAFYLCASSSRRDSGNTIYFGEGSWLTVV.

The chain has TRBV11-3 and TRBJ2-7, with TRBD1 matching 9 bases. The CDR3 consists of 14 residues. Trimming cost V 5 bases and J 3 bases; bases outside gene matches: 5. Germline-derived CDR1 and CDR2 are SGHNT and YENEEA. CDR3 loop: CASSPSGQGYEQYF. The DNA of the CDR3 is TGTGCCAGCAGCCCCTCGGGACAGGGCTACGAGCAGTACTTC.

This rearrangement joins TRBV5-6 to TRBJ1-3, with D tentatively TRBD1 (6 bases). V was pared by 2 bases and J by 3 bases, with 12 bases between. CDR1 and CDR2 (germline): SGHDT, YYEEEE. The CDR3 is 15 residues long. This chain's CDR3 is CASSFGGLSGNTIYF. The DNA for the CDR3 is TGTGCCAGCAGCTTTGGGGGCCTGAGTGGAAACACCATATATTTT.

The V call is TRBV30, the J call TRBJ2-7; TRBD2 matches 16 bases. The J segment lost 3 bases and the V segment lost 1 base, leaving 9 bases of the junction unmatched. The length of the CDR3 is 18 residues. Germline V gene lookup returns CDR1 GTSNPN and CDR2 SVGIG (reference sequence). DNA of the CDR3: TGTGCCTGGAGTGGGAAGGGACTAGCGGGAGGGCCCCTCTACGAGCAGTACTTC. Its translation: CAWSGKGLAGGPLYEQYF.

V usage is TRBV2 and J usage is TRBJ1-2; D gene unclear. CDR3 length: 14 residues. Trimming left V 2 bases short and J 5 bases short, with 12 bases between. Germline-derived CDR1 and CDR2 are SNHLY and FYNNEI. The CDR3 region is CASSESGPIYGYTF. CDR3 nucleotides: TGTGCCAGCAGTGAATCAGGCCCGATATATGGCTACACCTTC.

The CDR3 loop is CAWSVLGIHQPQHF. The CDR3 DNA reads as TGTGCCTGGAGTGTACTAGGGATACATCAGCCCCAGCATTTT. The chain joins TRBV30 to TRBJ1-5, with no clear D. Trimming shortened V by 0 bases and J by 5 bases, and 11 bases separated the two germline ends. The length of the CDR3 is 14 residues. CDR1 is GTSNPN, CDR2 SVGIG, per germline (reference sequence).

The chain joins TRBV7-3 to TRBJ2-1; the match to TRBD2 covers 8 bases. The CDR3 contains 14 residues. The germline gives CDR1 SGHTA, CDR2 FQGTGA. V was pared by 2 bases and J by 3 bases, with 0 bases of the junction left unmatched. The CDR3 DNA reads as TGTGCCAGCAGCTTAGCGGGGGGCTACAATGAGCAGTTCTTC. Its translation is CASSLAGGYNEQFF.

The chain links TRBV11-1 to TRBJ1-5; TRBD1 is a possible D gene (6 bases). V lost 5 bases and J 4 bases, leaving 9 bases between the germline ends. Per germline, CDR1 SGHAT and CDR2 FQDESV (reference sequence). This CDR3 has 13 amino acids. CDR3 coding DNA: TGTGCCAGCAGCGGGGACAAGAATCAGCCCCAGCATTTT. Its translation is CASSGDKNQPQHF.

The CDR3 protein is CASSYSEAFSYEQYF. CDR3 coding DNA: TGTGCCAGCAGTTACTCGGAAGCGTTCTCTTACGAGCAGTACTTC. This chain connects TRBV6-5 to TRBJ2-7, with no clear D. V was cut by 0 bases and J by 4 bases, with 13 bases left in between. Germline loops: CDR1 MNHEY, CDR2 SVGAGI. The CDR3 contains 15 residues.

This sequence joins TRBV30 and TRBJ1-2; D gene unclear. With 5 bases removed from V and 6 bases from J, the gap between germline ends came to 19 bases. There are 14 residues in the CDR3. The germline gives CDR1 GTSNPN, CDR2 SVGIG (reference sequence). CDR3 coding DNA: TGTGCCTGGTCAACTTTTCCAATTTATGATGGCTACACCTTC. Its translation: CAWSTFPIYDGYTF.

CDR3 residues: CASSPYNEQFF. CDR3 in DNA: TGTGCCAGCAGCCCTTACAATGAGCAGTTCTTC. The J gene is TRBJ2-1, the V gene TRBV7-9; D not certain. The CDR3 has 11 amino acids. CDR1 is SEHNR, CDR2 FQNEAQ, per germline (reference sequence). With 5 bases removed from V and 4 bases from J, the gap between germline ends came to 3 bases.

V usage is TRBV5-1 and J usage is TRBJ2-7; a weak D match, TRBD2 (6 bases). The V gene lost 0 bases and the J gene lost 4 bases, with 11 bases spanning the gap. The CDR3 runs to 14 residues. CDR1 is SGHRS and CDR2 is YFSETQ in the germline V gene. The CDR3 spells CASSLENREYEQYF. The CDR3 nucleotides read TGCGCCAGCAGCTTGGAAAACCGGGAGTACGAGCAGTACTTC.

The V and J genes are TRBV28 and TRBJ1-2, with a weak D call TRBD1 (5 bases). This CDR3 is built from 15 residues. The germline V gene encodes CDR1 MDHEN and CDR2 SYDVKM. Trimming removed 6 bases from V and 1 base from J, with 15 bases in between. DNA of the CDR3: TGTGCCAGCAGACCCAACAGGAGAAGTAACTATGGCTACACCTTC. It translates to CASRPNRRSNYGYTF.

This clone was observed a single time. The chain employs TRBV27 and TRBJ2-7, with 9 bases identical to TRBD1. From germline, CDR1 is MNHEY and CDR2 SMNVEV (reference sequence). The CDR3 extends over 15 amino acids. Losses at the gene ends were 4 bases for V and 3 bases for J; bases not matched to a gene: 7. Written as DNA, the CDR3 is TGTGCCAGCAGTTCGCCCGGGACAGGGTTCTACGAGCAGTACTTC. This sequence encodes CASSSPGTGFYEQYF.

V gene TRBV10-3 combines with J gene TRBJ1-2; 7 bases are shared with TRBD1. The CDR3 covers 13 residues. With V trimmed by 8 bases and J by 5 bases, 8 bases remained unmatched. Germline CDR1 reads ENHRY; CDR2 reads SYGVKD. CDR3 in amino acids: CAIRGGGAYGYTF. The CDR3 nucleotides read TGTGCCATCCGAGGAGGGGGCGCTTATGGCTACACCTTC.

This chain connects TRBV12-3 or TRBV12-4 to TRBJ1-2, with a weak D call TRBD1 (6 bases). The CDR3 contains 13 residues. Trimming left V 8 bases short and J 6 bases short, with 16 bases between. The CDR3: CASSPRTAHGYTF. DNA for the CDR3: TGTGCCAGCTCCCCTCGGACAGCTCATGGCTACACCTTC.

The gene calls are TRBV5-1 and TRBJ1-5; perhaps TRBD1 as D (6 bases). V lost 4 bases and J 1 base, leaving 12 bases between the germline ends. Germline lookup yields CDR1 SGHRS and CDR2 YFSETQ. This CDR3 is built from 15 residues. As DNA, the CDR3 is TGCGCCAGCAGCCATAACAGGGCGAGCAATCAGCCCCAGCATTTT. Protein product: CASSHNRASNQPQHF.